This TCR beta chain was identified during a study of T cell repertoires in cytomegalovirus infection. The overall study: Carrying CMV and the relevant HLA type showed in public TCR beta signatures.

Using its own MiXCR run on the reads, TCRdb lists one record per CDR3 protein. The sample lists roughly 160,000 distinct CDR3 sequences; 20% to 25% were seen once. The CDR3 has 11 residues. V lost 4 bases and J lost 4, with 2 bases in between. From germline, CDR1 is MNHNY and CDR2 SVGAGI (reference sequence). In regard to this clonotype: The antigen is undetermined.

The rearrangement joins TRBV6-6 to TRBJ1-5, with no clear D. Sample: CD8+ T cells from cultured PBMCs, taken from culture after CMV antigen stimulation. The receptor was isolated from a human donor in good health (CMV status not recorded). Some clones in this sample may be carry-over from other donors' samples. The CDR3 sequence: CASSSNQPQHF. Here the CDR3 DNA reads TGTGCCAGCAGTTCGAATCAGCCCCAGCATTTT.